A selection of T cell receptor beta chains follows, all from one sample in a study of cytomegalovirus exposure and HLA in healthy donors. Libraries were prepared by immunoSEQ multiplex PCR; TCRdb keeps only in-frame clonotypes and omits some of them. The repertoire includes roughly 100,000 clones, less than 90% of them detected once, and about 2% sits in the top ten. Input material: PBMCs. These receptors all come from a woman aged 18-29 years in good health and CMV-seropositive. The CDR3 runs from the conserved cysteine through the conserved F or W. A D gene is named only where the DNA matches it firmly. Clone size is not always given. Where it is, it says once, few, many or a class for expanded clones.

cdr3_nt | cdr3_aa | v_call | d_call | j_call | clone_size
TGTGCCAGCAGCCAAGTGGCGGAGGGACAGGGTGATGGCTACACCTTC | CASSQVAEGQGDGYTF | TRBV4-2 | TRBD1 | TRBJ1-2 | -
TGTGCCAGCAGCTCCACCCCAGGGCCCGGTCAGCCCCAGCATTTT | CASSSTPGPGQPQHF | TRBV5-4 | - | TRBJ1-5 | -
TGTGCCAGCAGTTACTCGAAAATAGGGGGGGCGCCTGGCTACACCTTC | CASSYSKIGGAPGYTF | TRBV6-5 | - | TRBJ1-2 | -
TGTGCCAGTAGTCGGGGTGTCGAGCAGTACTTC | CASSRGVEQYF | TRBV19 | - | TRBJ2-7 | many
TGCGCCAGCAGCTTGGCTCGGCGACAGGGGGAGACCCAGTACTTC | CASSLARRQGETQYF | TRBV5-1 | TRBD1 | TRBJ2-5 | -
TGTGCCAGCTGCTTATCCGGGACAGTGGGATCACCCCTCCACTTT | CASCLSGTVGSPLHF | TRBV2 | TRBD1 | TRBJ1-6 | -
TGCAGCGTTGAAGCAGACAGTAGAGGCTACACCTTC | CSVEADSRGYTF | TRBV29-1 | - | TRBJ1-2 | -
TGTGCCAGCAGTTTTCTAGGCGTTAATCAGCCCCAGCATTTT | CASSFLGVNQPQHF | TRBV28 | - | TRBJ1-5 | -
TGTGCCAGCAGCGTAGGGTCTAGACTTTCCTACGAGCAGTACTTC | CASSVGSRLSYEQYF | TRBV9 | - | TRBJ2-7 | -
TGTGCCAGCAGCGCCCGACAGGGAACGACTGGAAACACCATATATTTT | CASSARQGTTGNTIYF | TRBV9 | TRBD1 | TRBJ1-3 | -
TGTGCCAGCAGCCAAGGTTCCCGGGACAGGTTTAGCTCCTACAATGAGCAGTTCTTC | CASSQGSRDRFSSYNEQFF | TRBV14 | TRBD1 | TRBJ2-1 | -
TGCGCCAGCAGCCAAGTAATCAGTCTGGACAGAGCACACACCTTC | CASSQVISLDRAHTF | TRBV4-1 | - | TRBJ1-2 | -
TGTGCCAGCTCACTTCAGGGTGGCTCTGGGGCCAACGTCCTGACTTTC | CASSLQGGSGANVLTF | TRBV18 | - | TRBJ2-6 | -
TGTGCCAGCAGCCAAGGGACTAGCGGGGGGGCAGATACGCAGTATTTT | CASSQGTSGGADTQYF | TRBV4-2 | TRBD2 | TRBJ2-3 | many
TGTGCCAGCAGATCCGGCGGGACTCGATCCTACGAGCAGTACTTC | CASRSGGTRSYEQYF | TRBV6-5 | - | TRBJ2-7 | -
TGTGCCACCAGCAGAGTCCCCCCAAATCAGCCCCAGCATTTT | CATSRVPPNQPQHF | TRBV15 | - | TRBJ1-5 | -
TGTGCCAGCATCTCATCGGGGAACACTGAAGCTTTCTTT | CASISSGNTEAFF | TRBV11-2 | - | TRBJ1-1 | -
TGTGCCAGCAGACCGGGACTCACTGAAGCTTTCTTT | CASRPGLTEAFF | TRBV28 | - | TRBJ1-1 | once
TGTGCCAGCAGTTACTCACAGGGCTATGGCTACACCTTC | CASSYSQGYGYTF | TRBV6-5 | - | TRBJ1-2 | -
TGTGCCACCAGCAGACGAGACAGTCAAAATCAGCCCCAGCATTTT | CATSRRDSQNQPQHF | TRBV15 | - | TRBJ1-5 | -
TGTGCCAGCAGCTTGGCCGGGGGGAGGGATTCACCCCTCCACTTT | CASSLAGGRDSPLHF | TRBV5-4 | - | TRBJ1-6 | -
TGTGCCAGCAGCTTAGCGCCCGGACAACCACCCACAGATACGCAGTATTTT | CASSLAPGQPPTDTQYF | TRBV11-1 | - | TRBJ2-3 | -
TGTGCCAGTAGTACCAGGGGTTGGCAAGAGACCCAGTACTTC | CASSTRGWQETQYF | TRBV19 | - | TRBJ2-5 | -
TGCGCCAGCAGCTTGGGGGACAGTTCTCCCTCTGGAAACACCATATATTTT | CASSLGDSSPSGNTIYF | TRBV5-1 | TRBD1 | TRBJ1-3 | -
TGTGCCAGCAGCGGATCTGGGACAGGGGGCAGTTCACCCCTCCACTTT | CASSGSGTGGSSPLHF | TRBV9 | TRBD1 | TRBJ1-6 | -
TGTGCCAGCAGCTTTGGCGGTGGGGAAGCTTTCTTT | CASSFGGGEAFF | TRBV7-2 | - | TRBJ1-1 | -
TGTGCCAGTAGCGGACTAGACCCAACAGATACGCAGTATTTT | CASSGLDPTDTQYF | TRBV19 | TRBD2 | TRBJ2-3 | -
TGTGCCAGCAGTGAACGGGGGGAAAGTGGCTACACCTTC | CASSERGESGYTF | TRBV6-1 | - | TRBJ1-2 | once
TGTGCCAGCAGCCCCCGGGGGGGGGCTCAAGAGACCCAGTACTTC | CASSPRGGAQETQYF | TRBV9 | TRBD2 | TRBJ2-5 | -
TGTGCCAGCAGCTTGGGACAGACCTATGGCTACACCTTC | CASSLGQTYGYTF | TRBV5-4 | - | TRBJ1-2 | -
TGTGCCAGCAGCCCCTCCGGGGGTGACTATGGCTACACCTTC | CASSPSGGDYGYTF | TRBV7-9 | - | TRBJ1-2 | once
TGTGCCACGGCCAGTGGCAGGGGGCTTACTGGGGCCAACGTCCTGACTTTC | CATASGRGLTGANVLTF | TRBV10-3 | TRBD1 | TRBJ2-6 | -
TGTGCCAGCAGCTTAGGGGCGGGGTCGTACAATGAGCAGTTCTTC | CASSLGAGSYNEQFF | TRBV7-2 | - | TRBJ2-1 | -
TGTGCCAGCACCGCGCTGAGAGATCTTTCTAACTATGGCTACACCTTC | CASTALRDLSNYGYTF | TRBV6-6 | - | TRBJ1-2 | -
TGTGCCAGCAGCACCGGGGGAGGGACTGAAGCTTTCTTT | CASSTGGGTEAFF | TRBV9 | - | TRBJ1-1 | -
TGTGCCAGCAGCTCGATAGCAGAGACTTATCAGCCCCAGCATTTT | CASSSIAETYQPQHF | TRBV5-6 | - | TRBJ1-5 | -
TGTGCCAGCAGCCAAGGAGTCAAGCAGTTCTTC | CASSQGVKQFF | TRBV7-2 | - | TRBJ2-1 | -
TGTGCCAGCAGCTTTGCTAGCGGGGGCACAGATACGCAGTATTTT | CASSFASGGTDTQYF | TRBV5-6 | TRBD2 | TRBJ2-3 | -
TGTGCCAGCAGTTACTCGAAAGCCAGGGGCACAGATACGCAGTATTTT | CASSYSKARGTDTQYF | TRBV6-6 | - | TRBJ2-3 | -
TGTGCCAGCAGCTTTTTGGGGGGGAAGTATGGCTACACCTTC | CASSFLGGKYGYTF | TRBV5-6 | - | TRBJ1-2 | once
TGCGCCAGCAGCCTCCCCGGGACTGCTGCGGATGAGCAGTTCTTC | CASSLPGTAADEQFF | TRBV4-1 | - | TRBJ2-1 | once
TGTGCCAGTAGTATCGGGACAGGCTTAGCTGGCTACACCTTC | CASSIGTGLAGYTF | TRBV19 | TRBD1 | TRBJ1-2 | -
TGTGCCAGCAGTTTACGCGAGGGCTTCTCTGGAAACACCATATATTTT | CASSLREGFSGNTIYF | TRBV27 | - | TRBJ1-3 | once
TGTGCCAGCAGTGAGACGGGACAGGGAAGCGACTACACCTTC | CASSETGQGSDYTF | TRBV6-5 | TRBD1 | TRBJ1-2 | -
TGTGCCAGCAGTTTCGGGACAGGAAGAACCGGGGAGCTGTTTTTT | CASSFGTGRTGELFF | TRBV27 | TRBD1 | TRBJ2-2 | -
TGTGCCAGCAGTTCCCCGACAGGTACCAACTATGGCTACACCTTC | CASSSPTGTNYGYTF | TRBV6-5 | - | TRBJ1-2 | -
TGTGCCACCAGCAGAGGGACAGGGGGCACAGATACGCAGTATTTT | CATSRGTGGTDTQYF | TRBV15 | TRBD1 | TRBJ2-3 | medium-sized
TGTGCCAGCTCATCTAACAATGAGCAGTTCTTC | CASSSNNEQFF | TRBV18 | - | TRBJ2-1 | -
TGTGCCAGCAGTTTTCAAGCCGGGGGCGGGGAGCTGTTTTTT | CASSFQAGGGELFF | TRBV27 | - | TRBJ2-2 | -
TGCAGCGTGGTCGCTGGGTTTGGACAGTCAAATCAGCCCCAGCATTTT | CSVVAGFGQSNQPQHF | TRBV29-1 | - | TRBJ1-5 | -
TGTGCCAGCGGAACTAGCGGGGGGTCAGATACGCAGTATTTT | CASGTSGGSDTQYF | TRBV7-6 | TRBD2 | TRBJ2-3 | -
TGTGCCAGCAGCCCCCTAATGAACACTGAAGCTTTCTTT | CASSPLMNTEAFF | TRBV13 | - | TRBJ1-1 | -
TGTGCCAGCACCCCCAGGGGGACAGGCAATTCACCCCTCCACTTT | CASTPRGTGNSPLHF | TRBV7-9 | TRBD1 | TRBJ1-6 | -
TGTGCCAGCAGTGAGTGGCAGGGCTCCGATACGCAGTATTTT | CASSEWQGSDTQYF | TRBV25-1 | - | TRBJ2-3 | -
TGCGCCAGCAGCTCCCCGGACACTGGAAACACCATATATTTT | CASSSPDTGNTIYF | TRBV5-1 | - | TRBJ1-3 | -
TGTGCCAGCAGACCCGACTTATCTGGAAACACCATATATTTT | CASRPDLSGNTIYF | TRBV6-6 | - | TRBJ1-3 | -
TGTGCCAGTAGCCTCGGGGGAGCGGGCAATTCACCCCTCCACTTT | CASSLGGAGNSPLHF | TRBV19 | - | TRBJ1-6 | many
TGTGCCAGCAGTTTATTGAGGGGGAGCTCCTACGAGCAGTACTTC | CASSLLRGSSYEQYF | TRBV28 | - | TRBJ2-7 | few
TGTGCCAGCAGCCCCCCATGGGGGACTAGGACAGATACGCAGTATTTT | CASSPPWGTRTDTQYF | TRBV9 | TRBD2 | TRBJ2-3 | -